The TCR beta chain described here comes from a study of T cell responses to AZD1222 COVID-19 vaccine. Study context: The analysis combined second doses at about 4 or about 12 weeks.

TCRdb's copy holds only in-frame clones and misses some; the assay was immunoSEQ multiplex PCR. The data hold 150,000 to 200,000 clones, with around 94% observed a single time. Trimming cost V 5 bases and J 4 bases, with 9 bases left between them. This CDR3 has 13 amino acids. Germline CDR1 and CDR2: SSHAT and FNYEAQ (reference sequence). This clone appeared once. This receptor was identified in an adult in good health. The sequencing used peripheral blood, collected on day 0 of AZD1222 vaccination. The V call is TRBV7-7, the J call TRBJ2-1; D remains unclear. The CDR3 DNA reads TGTGCCAGCAGCCCCGACGGGTACAATGAGCAGTTCTTC. Translated: CASSPDGYNEQFF. Together with reference TRBV7-7 and TRBJ2-1, the CDR3 gives the full variable domain: GAGVSQSPRYKVTKRGQDVTLRCDPISSHATLYWYQQALGQGPEFLTYFNYEAQPDKSGLPSDRFSAERPEGSISTLTIQRTEQRDSAMYRCASSPDGYNEQFFGPGTRLTVL.